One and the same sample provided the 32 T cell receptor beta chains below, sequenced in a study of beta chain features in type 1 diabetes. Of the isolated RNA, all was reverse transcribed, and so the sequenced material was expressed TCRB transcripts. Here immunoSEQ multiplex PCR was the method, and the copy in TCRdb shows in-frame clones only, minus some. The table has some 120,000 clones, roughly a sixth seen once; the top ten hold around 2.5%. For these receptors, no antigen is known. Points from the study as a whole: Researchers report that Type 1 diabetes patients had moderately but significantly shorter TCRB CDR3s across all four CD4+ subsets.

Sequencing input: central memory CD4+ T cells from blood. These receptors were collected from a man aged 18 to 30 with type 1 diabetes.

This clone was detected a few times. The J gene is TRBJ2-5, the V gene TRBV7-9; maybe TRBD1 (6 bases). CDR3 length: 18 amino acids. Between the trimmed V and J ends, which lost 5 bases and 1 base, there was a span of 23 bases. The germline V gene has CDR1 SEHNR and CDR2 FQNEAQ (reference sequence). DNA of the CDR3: TGTGCCAGCAGCGGAAGGCGTAGGGGGATTAACCCCCAAGAGACCCAGTACTTC. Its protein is CASSGRRRGINPQETQYF. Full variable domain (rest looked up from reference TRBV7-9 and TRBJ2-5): DTGVSQNPRHKITKRGQNVTFRCDPISEHNRLYWYRQTLGQGPEFLTYFQNEAQLEKSRLLSDRFSAERPKGSFSTLEIQRTEQGDSAMYLCASSGRRRGINPQETQYFGPGTRLLVL.

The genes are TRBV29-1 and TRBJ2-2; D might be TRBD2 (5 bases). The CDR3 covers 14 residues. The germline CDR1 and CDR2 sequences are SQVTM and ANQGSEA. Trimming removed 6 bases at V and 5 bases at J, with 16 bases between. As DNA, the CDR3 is TGCAGCGTCCCCGGGGTAGCACGGACCGGGGAGCTGTTTTTT. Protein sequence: CSVPGVARTGELFF.

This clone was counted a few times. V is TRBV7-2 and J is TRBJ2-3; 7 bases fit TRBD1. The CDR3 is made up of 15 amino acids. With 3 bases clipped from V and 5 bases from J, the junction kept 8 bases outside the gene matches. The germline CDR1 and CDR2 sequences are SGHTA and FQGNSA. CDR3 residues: CASSFTGTDRDTQYF. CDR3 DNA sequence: TGTGCCAGCAGCTTCACCGGGACAGATAGAGATACGCAGTATTTT.

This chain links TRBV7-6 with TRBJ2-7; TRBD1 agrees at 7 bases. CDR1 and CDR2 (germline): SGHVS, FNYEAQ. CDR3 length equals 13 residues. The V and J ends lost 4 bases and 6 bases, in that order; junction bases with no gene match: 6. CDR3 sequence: CASSSGQSGEQYF. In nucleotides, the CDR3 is TGTGCCAGCAGCTCGGGACAGTCGGGCGAGCAGTACTTC.

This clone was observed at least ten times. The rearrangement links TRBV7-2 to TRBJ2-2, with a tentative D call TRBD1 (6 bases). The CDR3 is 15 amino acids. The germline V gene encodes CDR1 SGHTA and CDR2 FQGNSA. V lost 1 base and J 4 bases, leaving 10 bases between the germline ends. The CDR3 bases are TGTGCCAGCAGCTTAGGAGGGGGAACCACCGGGGAGCTGTTTTTT. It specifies CASSLGGGTTGELFF.

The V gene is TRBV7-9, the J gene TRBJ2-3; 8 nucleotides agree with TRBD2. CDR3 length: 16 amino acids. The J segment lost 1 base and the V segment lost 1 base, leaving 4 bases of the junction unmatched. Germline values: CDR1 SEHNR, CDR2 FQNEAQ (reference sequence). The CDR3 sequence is CASSLDAGGGTDTQYF. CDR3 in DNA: TGTGCCAGCAGCTTAGACGCGGGAGGTGGCACAGATACGCAGTATTTT. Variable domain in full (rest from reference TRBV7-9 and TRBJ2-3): DTGVSQNPRHKITKRGQNVTFRCDPISEHNRLYWYRQTLGQGPEFLTYFQNEAQLEKSRLLSDRFSAERPKGSFSTLEIQRTEQGDSAMYLCASSLDAGGGTDTQYFGPGTRLTVL.

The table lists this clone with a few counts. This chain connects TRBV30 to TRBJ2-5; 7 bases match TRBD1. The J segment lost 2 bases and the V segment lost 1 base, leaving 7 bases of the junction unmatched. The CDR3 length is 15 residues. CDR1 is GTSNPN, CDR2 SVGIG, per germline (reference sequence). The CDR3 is CAWSDTGTAQETQYF. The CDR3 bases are TGTGCCTGGAGTGATACCGGGACAGCACAAGAGACCCAGTACTTC.

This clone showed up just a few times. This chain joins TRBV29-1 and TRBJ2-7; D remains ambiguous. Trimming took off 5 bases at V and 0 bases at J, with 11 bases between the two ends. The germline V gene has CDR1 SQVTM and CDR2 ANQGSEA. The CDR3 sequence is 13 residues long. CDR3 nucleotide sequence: TGCAGCGTTCTAAGTAAGAGCTCCTACGAGCAGTACTTC. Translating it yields CSVLSKSSYEQYF.

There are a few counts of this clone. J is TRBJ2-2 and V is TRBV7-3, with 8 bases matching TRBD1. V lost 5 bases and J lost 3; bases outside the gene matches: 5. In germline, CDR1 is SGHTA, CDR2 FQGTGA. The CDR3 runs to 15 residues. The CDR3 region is CASSRTGGYTGELFF. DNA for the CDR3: TGTGCCAGCAGCCGAACAGGGGGGTACACCGGGGAGCTGTTTTTT.

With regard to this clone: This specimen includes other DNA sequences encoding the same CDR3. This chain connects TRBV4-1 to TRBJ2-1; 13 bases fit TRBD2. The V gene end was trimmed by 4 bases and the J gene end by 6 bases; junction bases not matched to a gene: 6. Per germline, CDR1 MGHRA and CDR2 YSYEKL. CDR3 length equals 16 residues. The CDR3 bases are TGCGCCAGCAGCCCGTCGACTAGCGGGAGGATCAATGAGCAGTTCTTC. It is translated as CASSPSTSGRINEQFF.

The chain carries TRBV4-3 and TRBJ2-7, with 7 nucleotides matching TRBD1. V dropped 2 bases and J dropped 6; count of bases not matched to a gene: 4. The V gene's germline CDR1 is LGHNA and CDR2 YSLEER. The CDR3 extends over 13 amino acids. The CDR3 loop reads CASSQTGAREQYF. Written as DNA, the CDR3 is TGCGCCAGCAGCCAAACAGGGGCCCGCGAGCAGTACTTC.

The CDR3 spells CASSLDPGTGGSQYF. DNA of the CDR3: TGCGCCAGCAGCCTGGATCCCGGGACAGGGGGTTCCCAGTACTTC. V and J are TRBV5-1 and TRBJ2-7; 11 nucleotides agree with TRBD1. Germline CDR1 and CDR2: SGHRS and YFSETQ. The CDR3 covers 15 residues. V shed 4 bases and J 10 bases; nucleotides not matched to a gene: 13.

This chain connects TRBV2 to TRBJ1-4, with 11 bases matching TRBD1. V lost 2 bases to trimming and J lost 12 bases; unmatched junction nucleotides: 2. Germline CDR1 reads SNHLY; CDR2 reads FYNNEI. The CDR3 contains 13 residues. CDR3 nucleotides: TGTGCCAGCAGTGAAATGGGACAGGGGGAACTGTTTTTT. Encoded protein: CASSEMGQGELFF. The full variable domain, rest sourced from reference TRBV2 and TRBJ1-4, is EPEVTQTPSHQVTQMGQEVILRCVPISNHLYFYWYRQILGQKVEFLVSFYNNEISEKSEIFDDQFSVERPDGSNFTLKIRSTKLEDSAMYFCASSEMGQGELFFGSGTQLSVL.

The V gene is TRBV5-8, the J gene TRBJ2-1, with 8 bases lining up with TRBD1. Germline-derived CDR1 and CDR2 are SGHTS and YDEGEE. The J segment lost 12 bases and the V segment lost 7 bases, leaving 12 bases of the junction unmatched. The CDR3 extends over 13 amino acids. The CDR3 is CASGAMDRVWQFF. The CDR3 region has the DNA TGTGCCAGCGGTGCAATGGACAGGGTTTGGCAGTTCTTC.

The CDR3: CASSEAGGANTGELFF. In nucleotides, the CDR3 is TGTGCCAGCAGTGAGGCGGGAGGGGCGAACACCGGGGAGCTGTTTTTT. V is TRBV25-1 and J is TRBJ2-2, with 9 bases matching TRBD2. Germline V gives CDR1 MGHDK, CDR2 SYGVNS. The V and J ends lost 3 bases and 0 bases, in that order; junction bases with no gene match: 2. This CDR3 contains 16 residues.

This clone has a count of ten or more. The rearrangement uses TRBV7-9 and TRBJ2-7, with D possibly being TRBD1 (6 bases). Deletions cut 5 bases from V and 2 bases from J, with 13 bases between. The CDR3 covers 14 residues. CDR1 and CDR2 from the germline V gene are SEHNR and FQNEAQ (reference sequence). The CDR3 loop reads CASSPDSSAYEQYF. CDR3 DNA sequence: TGTGCCAGCAGCCCGGACAGTTCCGCCTACGAGCAGTACTTC.

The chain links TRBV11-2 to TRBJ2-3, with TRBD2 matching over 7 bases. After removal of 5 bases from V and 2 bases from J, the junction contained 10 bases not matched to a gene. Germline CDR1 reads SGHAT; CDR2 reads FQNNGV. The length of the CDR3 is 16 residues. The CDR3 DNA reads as TGTGCCAGCAGCCCATGGCCTAGCGGAGTCACAGATACGCAGTATTTT. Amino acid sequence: CASSPWPSGVTDTQYF.

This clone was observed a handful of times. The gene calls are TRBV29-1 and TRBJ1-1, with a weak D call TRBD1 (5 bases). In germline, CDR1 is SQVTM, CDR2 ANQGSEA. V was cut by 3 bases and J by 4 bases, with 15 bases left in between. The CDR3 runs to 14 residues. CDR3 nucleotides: TGCAGCGTTGAGATCCAGGGAAAGGTCACTGAAGCTTTCTTT. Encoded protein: CSVEIQGKVTEAFF. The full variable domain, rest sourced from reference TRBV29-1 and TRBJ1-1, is SAVISQKPSRDICQRGTSLTIQCQVDSQVTMMFWYRQQPGQSLTLIATANQGSEATYESGFVIDKFPISRPNLTFSTLTVSNMSPEDSSIYLCSVEIQGKVTEAFFGQGTRLTVV.

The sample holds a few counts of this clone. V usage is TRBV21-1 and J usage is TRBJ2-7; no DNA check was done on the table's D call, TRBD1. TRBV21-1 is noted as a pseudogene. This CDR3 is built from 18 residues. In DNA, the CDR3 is TGTGCCAGCAGCAAAGCGCGGCGAACAGGGGGTCGTCTTTACGAGCAGTACTTC. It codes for CASSKARRTGGRLYEQYF.

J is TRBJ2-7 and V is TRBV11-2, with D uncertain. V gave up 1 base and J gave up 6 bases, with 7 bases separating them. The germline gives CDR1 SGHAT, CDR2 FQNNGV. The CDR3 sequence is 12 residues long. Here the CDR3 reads CASSLVVGEQYF. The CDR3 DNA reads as TGTGCCAGCAGCTTAGTGGTTGGCGAGCAGTACTTC.

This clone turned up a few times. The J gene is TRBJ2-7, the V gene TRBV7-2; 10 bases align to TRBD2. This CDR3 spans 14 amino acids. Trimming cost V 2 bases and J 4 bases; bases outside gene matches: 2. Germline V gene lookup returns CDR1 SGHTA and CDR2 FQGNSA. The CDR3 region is CASSLTSGAYEQYF. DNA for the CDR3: TGTGCCAGCAGCTTAACTAGCGGGGCGTACGAGCAGTACTTC.

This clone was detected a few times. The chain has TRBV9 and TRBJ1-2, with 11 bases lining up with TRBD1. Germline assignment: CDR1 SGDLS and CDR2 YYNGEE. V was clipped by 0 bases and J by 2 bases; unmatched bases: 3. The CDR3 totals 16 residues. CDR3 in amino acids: CASSVAGTGGNYGYTF. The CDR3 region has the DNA TGTGCCAGCAGCGTAGCGGGGACAGGGGGGAACTATGGCTACACCTTC.

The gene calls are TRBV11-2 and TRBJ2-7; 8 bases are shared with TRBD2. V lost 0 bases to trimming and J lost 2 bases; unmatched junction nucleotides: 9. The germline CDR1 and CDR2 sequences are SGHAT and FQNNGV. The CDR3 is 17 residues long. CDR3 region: CASSLDSGTSGAYEQYF. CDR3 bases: TGTGCCAGCAGCTTAGATTCCGGTACTAGCGGTGCCTACGAGCAGTACTTC. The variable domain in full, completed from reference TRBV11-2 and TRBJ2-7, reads EAGVAQSPRYKIIEKRQSVAFWCNPISGHATLYWYQQILGQGPKLLIQFQNNGVVDDSQLPKDRFSAERLKGVDSTLKIQPAKLEDSAVYLCASSLDSGTSGAYEQYFGPGTRLTVT.

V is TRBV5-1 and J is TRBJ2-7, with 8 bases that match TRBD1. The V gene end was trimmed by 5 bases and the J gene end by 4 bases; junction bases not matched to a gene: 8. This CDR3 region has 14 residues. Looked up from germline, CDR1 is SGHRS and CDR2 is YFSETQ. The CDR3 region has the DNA TGCGCCAGCAGACCGGGACAGGCGCTTTACGAGCAGTACTTC. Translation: CASRPGQALYEQYF.

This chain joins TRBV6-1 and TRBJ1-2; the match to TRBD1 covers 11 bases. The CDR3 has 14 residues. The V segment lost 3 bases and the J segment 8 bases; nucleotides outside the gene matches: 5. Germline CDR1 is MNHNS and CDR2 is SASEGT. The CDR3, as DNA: TGTGCCAGCAGTGAGGACAGGGGGCAGGGCGGCTACACCTTC. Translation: CASSEDRGQGGYTF.

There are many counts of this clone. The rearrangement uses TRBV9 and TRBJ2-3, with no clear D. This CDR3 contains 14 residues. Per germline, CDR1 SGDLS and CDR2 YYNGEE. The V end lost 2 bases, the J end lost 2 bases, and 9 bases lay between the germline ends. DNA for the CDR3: TGTGCCAGCAGCGTGGAATCATACACAGATACGCAGTATTTT. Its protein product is CASSVESYTDTQYF. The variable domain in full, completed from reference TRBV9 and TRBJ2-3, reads DSGVTQTPKHLITATGQRVTLRCSPRSGDLSVYWYQQSLDQGLQFLIQYYNGEERAKGNILERFSAQQFPDLHSELNLSSLELGDSALYFCASSVESYTDTQYFGPGTRLTVL.

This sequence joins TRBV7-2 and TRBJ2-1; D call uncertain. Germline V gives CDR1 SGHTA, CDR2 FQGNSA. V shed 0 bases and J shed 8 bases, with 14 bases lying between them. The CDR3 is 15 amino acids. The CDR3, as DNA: TGTGCCAGCAGCTTAGCAGGCAACGAATGGGATGAGCAGTTCTTC. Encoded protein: CASSLAGNEWDEQFF.

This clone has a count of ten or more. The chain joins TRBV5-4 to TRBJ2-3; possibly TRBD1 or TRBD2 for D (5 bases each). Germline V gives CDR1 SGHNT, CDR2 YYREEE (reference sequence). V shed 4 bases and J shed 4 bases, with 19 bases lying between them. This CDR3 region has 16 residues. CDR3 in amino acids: CASSPERGAVSDTQYF. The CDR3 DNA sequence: TGTGCCAGCAGCCCTGAAAGGGGAGCGGTCTCAGATACGCAGTATTTT.

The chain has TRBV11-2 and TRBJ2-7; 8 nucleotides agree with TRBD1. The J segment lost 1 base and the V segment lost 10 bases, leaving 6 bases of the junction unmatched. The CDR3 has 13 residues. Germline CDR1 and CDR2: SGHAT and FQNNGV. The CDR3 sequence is CATEQGVSYEQYF. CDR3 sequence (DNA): TGTGCCACCGAACAGGGGGTGTCCTACGAGCAGTACTTC.

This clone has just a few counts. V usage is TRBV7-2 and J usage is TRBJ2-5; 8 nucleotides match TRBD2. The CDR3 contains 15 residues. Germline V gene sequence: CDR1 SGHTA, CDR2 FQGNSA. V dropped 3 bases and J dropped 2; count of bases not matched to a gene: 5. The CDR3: CASSLSGGLQETQYF. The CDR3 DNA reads TGTGCCAGCAGCTTGAGCGGGGGACTTCAAGAGACCCAGTACTTC.

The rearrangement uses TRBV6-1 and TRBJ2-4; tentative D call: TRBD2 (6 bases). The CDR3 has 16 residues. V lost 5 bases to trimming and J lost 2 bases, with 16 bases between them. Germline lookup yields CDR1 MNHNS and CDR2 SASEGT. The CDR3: CASSQGLFSTKNIQYF. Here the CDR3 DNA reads TGTGCCAGCAGTCAAGGACTATTTTCAACCAAAAACATTCAGTACTTC.

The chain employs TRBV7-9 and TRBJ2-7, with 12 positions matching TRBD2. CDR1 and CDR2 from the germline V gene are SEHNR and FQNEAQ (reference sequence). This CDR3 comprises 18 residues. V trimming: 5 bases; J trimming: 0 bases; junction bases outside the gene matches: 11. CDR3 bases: TGTGCCAGCAGCCCAACCGGACTAGCGGGAAGTCCCTCCTACGAGCAGTACTTC. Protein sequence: CASSPTGLAGSPSYEQYF.